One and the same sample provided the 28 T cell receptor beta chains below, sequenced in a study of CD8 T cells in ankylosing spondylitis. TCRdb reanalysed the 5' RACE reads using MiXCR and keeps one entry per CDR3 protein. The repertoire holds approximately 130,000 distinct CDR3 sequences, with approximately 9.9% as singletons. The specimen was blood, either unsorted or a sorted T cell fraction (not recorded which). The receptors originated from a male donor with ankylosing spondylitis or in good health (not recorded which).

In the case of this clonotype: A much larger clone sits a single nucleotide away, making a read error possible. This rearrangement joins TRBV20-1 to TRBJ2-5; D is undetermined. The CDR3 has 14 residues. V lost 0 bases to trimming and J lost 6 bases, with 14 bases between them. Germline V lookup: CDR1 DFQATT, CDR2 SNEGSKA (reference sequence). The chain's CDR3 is CSARDGVPRKTQYF. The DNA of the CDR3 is TGCAGTGCTAGAGATGGGGTCCCTCGAAAGACCCAGTACTTC.

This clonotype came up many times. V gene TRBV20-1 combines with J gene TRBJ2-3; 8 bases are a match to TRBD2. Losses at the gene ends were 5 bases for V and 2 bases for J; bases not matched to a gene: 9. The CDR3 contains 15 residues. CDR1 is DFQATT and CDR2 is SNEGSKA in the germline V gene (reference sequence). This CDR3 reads CSAEIAGKSTDTQYF. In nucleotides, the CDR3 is TGCAGTGCTGAAATAGCGGGAAAGTCCACAGATACGCAGTATTTT.

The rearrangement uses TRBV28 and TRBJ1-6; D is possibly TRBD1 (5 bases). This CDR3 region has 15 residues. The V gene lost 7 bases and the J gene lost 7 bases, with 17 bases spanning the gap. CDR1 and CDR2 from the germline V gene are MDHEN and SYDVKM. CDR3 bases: TGTGCCAGCACCTCTACTACTTGGGGGAATTCACCCCTCCACTTT. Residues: CASTSTTWGNSPLHF.

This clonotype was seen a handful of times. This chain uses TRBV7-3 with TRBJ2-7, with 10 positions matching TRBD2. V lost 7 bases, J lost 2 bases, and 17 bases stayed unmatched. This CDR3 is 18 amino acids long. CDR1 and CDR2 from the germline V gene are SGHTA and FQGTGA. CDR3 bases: TGTGCCAGCATACACAACCCAGGGACTAGCGTTTCTACCTACGAGCAGTACTTC. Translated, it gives CASIHNPGTSVSTYEQYF.

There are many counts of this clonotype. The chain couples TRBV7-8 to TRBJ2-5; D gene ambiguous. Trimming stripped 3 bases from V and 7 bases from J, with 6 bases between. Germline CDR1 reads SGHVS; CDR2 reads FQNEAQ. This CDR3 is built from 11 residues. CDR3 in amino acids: CASSFSVTQYF. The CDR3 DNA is TGTGCCAGCAGCTTTTCGGTGACCCAGTACTTC.

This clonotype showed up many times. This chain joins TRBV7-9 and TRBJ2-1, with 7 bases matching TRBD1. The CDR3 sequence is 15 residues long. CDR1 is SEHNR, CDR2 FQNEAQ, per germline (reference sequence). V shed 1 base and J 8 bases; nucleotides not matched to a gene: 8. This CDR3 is CASSLVSTTGHEQFF. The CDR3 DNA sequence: TGTGCCAGCAGCTTAGTATCGACGACAGGGCATGAGCAGTTCTTC.

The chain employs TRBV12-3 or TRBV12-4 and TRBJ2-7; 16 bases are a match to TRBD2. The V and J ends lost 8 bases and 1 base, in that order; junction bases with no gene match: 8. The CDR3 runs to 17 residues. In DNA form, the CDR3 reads TGTGCCAGCCAAAGCGGGGGACTAGCGGGAGGGTCCTACGAGCAGTACTTC. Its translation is CASQSGGLAGGSYEQYF.

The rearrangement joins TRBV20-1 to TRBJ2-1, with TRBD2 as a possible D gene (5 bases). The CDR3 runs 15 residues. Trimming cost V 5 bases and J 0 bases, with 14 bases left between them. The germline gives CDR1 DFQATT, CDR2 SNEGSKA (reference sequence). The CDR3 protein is CSAPRSGVSYNEQFF. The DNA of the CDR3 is TGCAGTGCTCCGCGAAGCGGAGTCTCCTACAATGAGCAGTTCTTC.

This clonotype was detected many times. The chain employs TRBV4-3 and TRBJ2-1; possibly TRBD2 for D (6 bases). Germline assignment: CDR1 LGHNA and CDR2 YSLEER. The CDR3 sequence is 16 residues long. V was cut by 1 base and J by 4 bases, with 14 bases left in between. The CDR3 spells CASSQGIRESYNEQFF. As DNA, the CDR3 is TGCGCCAGCAGCCAAGGGATCCGGGAGAGTTACAATGAGCAGTTCTTC.

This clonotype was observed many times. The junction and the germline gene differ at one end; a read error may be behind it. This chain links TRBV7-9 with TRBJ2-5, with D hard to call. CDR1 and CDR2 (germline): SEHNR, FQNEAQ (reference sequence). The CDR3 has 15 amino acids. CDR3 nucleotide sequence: TGTTCCAGCAGCTTAGGAACGATCCTGGCAGAGACCCAGTACTTC. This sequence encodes CSSSLGTILAETQYF. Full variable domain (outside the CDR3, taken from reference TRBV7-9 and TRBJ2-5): DTGVSQNPRHKITKRGQNVTFRCDPISEHNRLYWYRQTLGQGPEFLTYFQNEAQLEKSRLLSDRFSAERPKGSFSTLEIQRTEQGDSAMYLCSSSLGTILAETQYFGPGTRLLVL.

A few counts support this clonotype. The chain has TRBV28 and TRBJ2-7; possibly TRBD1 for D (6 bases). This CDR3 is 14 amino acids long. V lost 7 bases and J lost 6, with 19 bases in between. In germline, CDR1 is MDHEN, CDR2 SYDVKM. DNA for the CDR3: TGTGCCAGCAACCCCCCAGGGGAGCGCCCCGAGCAGTACTTC. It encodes CASNPPGERPEQYF.

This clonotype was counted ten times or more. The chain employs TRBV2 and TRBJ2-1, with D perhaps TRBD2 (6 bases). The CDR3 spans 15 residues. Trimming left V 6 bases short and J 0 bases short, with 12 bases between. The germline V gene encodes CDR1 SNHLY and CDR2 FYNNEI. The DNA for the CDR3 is TGTGCCAGCAGCGGACTAACGAGCTCCTACAATGAGCAGTTCTTC. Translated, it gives CASSGLTSSYNEQFF.

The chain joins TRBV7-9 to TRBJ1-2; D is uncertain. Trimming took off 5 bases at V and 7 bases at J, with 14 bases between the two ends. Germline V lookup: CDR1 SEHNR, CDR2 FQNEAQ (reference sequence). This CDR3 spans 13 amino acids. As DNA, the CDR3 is TGTGCCAGCAGCGACATCCGGGATTTTGGCTACACCTTC. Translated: CASSDIRDFGYTF.

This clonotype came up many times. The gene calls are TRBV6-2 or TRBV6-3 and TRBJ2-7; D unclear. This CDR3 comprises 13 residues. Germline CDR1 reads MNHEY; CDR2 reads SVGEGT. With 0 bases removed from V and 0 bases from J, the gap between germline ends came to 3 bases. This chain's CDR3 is CASSYSVSYEQYF. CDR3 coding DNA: TGTGCCAGCAGTTACTCCGTCTCCTACGAGCAGTACTTC.

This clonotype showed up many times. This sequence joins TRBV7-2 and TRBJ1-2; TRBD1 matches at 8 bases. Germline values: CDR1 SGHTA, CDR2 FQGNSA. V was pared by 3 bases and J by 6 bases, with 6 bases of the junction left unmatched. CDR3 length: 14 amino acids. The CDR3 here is CASSFGRGLNGYTF. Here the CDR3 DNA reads TGTGCCAGCAGCTTCGGCAGGGGGCTTAATGGCTACACCTTC.

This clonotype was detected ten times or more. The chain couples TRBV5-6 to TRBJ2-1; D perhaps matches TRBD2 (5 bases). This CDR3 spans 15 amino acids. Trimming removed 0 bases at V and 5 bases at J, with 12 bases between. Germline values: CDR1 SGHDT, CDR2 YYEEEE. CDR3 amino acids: CASSLGLAANNEQFF. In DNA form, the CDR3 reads TGTGCCAGCAGCTTGGGCCTAGCTGCTAACAATGAGCAGTTCTTC. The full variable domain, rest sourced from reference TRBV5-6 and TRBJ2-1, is DAGVTQSPTHLIKTRGQQVTLRCSPKSGHDTVSWYQQALGQGPQFIFQYYEEEERQRGNFPDRFSGHQFPNYSSELNVNALLLGDSALYLCASSLGLAANNEQFFGPGTRLTVL.

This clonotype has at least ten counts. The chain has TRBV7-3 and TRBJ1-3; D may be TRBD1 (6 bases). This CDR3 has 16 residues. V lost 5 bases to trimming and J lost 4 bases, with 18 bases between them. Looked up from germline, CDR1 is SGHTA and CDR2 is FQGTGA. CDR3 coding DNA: TGTGCCAGCAGCCTGCTGGGCGGGGGGCACGGAAACACCATATATTTT. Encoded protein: CASSLLGGGHGNTIYF.

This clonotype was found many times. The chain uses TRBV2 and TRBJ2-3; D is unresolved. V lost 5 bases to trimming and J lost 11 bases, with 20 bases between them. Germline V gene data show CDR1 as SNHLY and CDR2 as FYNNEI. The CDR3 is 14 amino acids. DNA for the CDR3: TGTGCCAGCAGTCCCCGAACCAGCACGCAAAGGCAGTATTTT. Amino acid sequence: CASSPRTSTQRQYF. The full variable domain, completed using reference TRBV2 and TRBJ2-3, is EPEVTQTPSHQVTQMGQEVILRCVPISNHLYFYWYRQILGQKVEFLVSFYNNEISEKSEIFDDQFSVERPDGSNFTLKIRSTKLEDSAMYFCASSPRTSTQRQYFGPGTRLTVL.

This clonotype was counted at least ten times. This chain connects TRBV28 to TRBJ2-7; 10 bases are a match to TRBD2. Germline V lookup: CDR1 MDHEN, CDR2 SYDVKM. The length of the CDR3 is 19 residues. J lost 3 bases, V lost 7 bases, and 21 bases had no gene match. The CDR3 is CASNNFLAGVRKRNYEQYF. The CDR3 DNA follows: TGTGCCAGCAATAACTTCCTAGCGGGAGTAAGGAAACGAAACTACGAGCAGTACTTC.

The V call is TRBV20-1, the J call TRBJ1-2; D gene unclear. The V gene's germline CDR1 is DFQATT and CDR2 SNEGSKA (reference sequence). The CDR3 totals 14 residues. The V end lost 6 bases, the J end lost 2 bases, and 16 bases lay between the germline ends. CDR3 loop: CSAEGGGSNYGYTF. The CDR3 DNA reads TGCAGTGCCGAGGGTGGCGGAAGCAACTATGGCTACACCTTC.

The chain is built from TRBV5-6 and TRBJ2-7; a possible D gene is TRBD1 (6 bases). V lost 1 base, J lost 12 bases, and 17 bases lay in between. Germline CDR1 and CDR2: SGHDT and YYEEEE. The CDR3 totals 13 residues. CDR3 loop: CASSLRTVGRWYF. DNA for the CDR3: TGTGCCAGCAGCTTGAGGACAGTTGGTAGGTGGTACTTC.

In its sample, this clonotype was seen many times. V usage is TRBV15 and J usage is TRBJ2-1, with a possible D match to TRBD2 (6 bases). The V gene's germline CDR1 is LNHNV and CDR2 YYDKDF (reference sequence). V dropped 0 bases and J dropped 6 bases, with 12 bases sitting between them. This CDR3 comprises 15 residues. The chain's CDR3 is CATSRDLGRSNEQFF. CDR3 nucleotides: TGTGCCACCAGCAGAGATCTTGGGAGGTCCAATGAGCAGTTCTTC.

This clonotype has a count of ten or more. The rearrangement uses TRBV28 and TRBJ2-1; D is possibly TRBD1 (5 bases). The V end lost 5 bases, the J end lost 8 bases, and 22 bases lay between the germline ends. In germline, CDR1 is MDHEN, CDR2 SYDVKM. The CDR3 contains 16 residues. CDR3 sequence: CASSRQFSSVMDEQFF. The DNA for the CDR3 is TGTGCCAGCAGTAGACAGTTTTCATCAGTGATGGATGAGCAGTTCTTC.

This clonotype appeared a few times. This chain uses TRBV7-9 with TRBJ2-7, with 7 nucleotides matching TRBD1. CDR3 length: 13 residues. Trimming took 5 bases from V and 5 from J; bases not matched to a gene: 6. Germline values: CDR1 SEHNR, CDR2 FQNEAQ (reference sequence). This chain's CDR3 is CASSRQGRDEQYF. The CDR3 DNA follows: TGTGCCAGCAGCCGACAGGGACGTGACGAGCAGTACTTC. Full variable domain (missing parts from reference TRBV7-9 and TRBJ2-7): DTGVSQNPRHKITKRGQNVTFRCDPISEHNRLYWYRQTLGQGPEFLTYFQNEAQLEKSRLLSDRFSAERPKGSFSTLEIQRTEQGDSAMYLCASSRQGRDEQYFGPGTRLTVT.

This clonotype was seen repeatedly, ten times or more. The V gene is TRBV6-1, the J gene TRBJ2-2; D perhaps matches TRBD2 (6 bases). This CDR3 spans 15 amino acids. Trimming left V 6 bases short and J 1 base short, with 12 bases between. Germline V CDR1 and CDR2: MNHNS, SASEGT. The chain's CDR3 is CASRLGTLNTGELFF. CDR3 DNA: TGTGCCAGCAGGCTCGGGACTCTGAACACCGGGGAGCTGTTTTTT.

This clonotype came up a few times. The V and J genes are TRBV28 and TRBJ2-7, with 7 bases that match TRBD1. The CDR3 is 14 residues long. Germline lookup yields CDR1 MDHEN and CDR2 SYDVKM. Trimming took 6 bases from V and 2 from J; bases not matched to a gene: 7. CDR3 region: CASRRDSRAYEQYF. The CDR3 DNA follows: TGTGCCAGCAGGAGGGACAGCCGAGCCTACGAGCAGTACTTC.

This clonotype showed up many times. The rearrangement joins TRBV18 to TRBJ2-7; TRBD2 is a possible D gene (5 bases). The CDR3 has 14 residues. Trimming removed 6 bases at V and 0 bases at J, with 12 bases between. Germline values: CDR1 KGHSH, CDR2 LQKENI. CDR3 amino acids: CASSPGSTSYEQYF. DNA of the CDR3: TGTGCCAGCTCCCCGGGGTCAACCTCCTACGAGCAGTACTTC.

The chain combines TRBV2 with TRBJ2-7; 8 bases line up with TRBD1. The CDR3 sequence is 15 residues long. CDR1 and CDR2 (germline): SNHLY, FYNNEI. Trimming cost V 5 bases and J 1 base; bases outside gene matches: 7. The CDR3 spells CASSSETGESYEQYF. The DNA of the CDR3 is TGTGCCAGCAGTTCTGAGACAGGGGAATCCTACGAGCAGTACTTC.